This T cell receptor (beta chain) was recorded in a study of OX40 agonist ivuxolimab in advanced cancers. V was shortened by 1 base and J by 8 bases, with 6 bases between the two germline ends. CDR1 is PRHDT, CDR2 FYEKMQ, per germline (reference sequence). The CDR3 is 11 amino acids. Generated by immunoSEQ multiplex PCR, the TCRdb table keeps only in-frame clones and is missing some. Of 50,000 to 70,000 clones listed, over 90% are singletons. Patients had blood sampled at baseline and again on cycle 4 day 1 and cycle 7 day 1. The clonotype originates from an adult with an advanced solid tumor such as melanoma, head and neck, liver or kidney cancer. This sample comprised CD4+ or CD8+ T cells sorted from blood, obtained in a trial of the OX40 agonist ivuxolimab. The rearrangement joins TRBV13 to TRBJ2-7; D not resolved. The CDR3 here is CASSLAGKQYF. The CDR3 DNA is TGTGCCAGCAGCTTAGCTGGGAAGCAGTACTTC.